These 15 T cell receptor beta chains share one sample of origin, sequenced in a study of blood T cell repertoires in COVID-19. Method: immunoSEQ multiplex PCR; TCRdb's copy keeps in-frame clones and lacks some. The sample holds about 200,000 clones, 85% seen once. The sequenced sample consisted of peripheral blood. The receptors stem from a man in his 60s with COVID-19, enrolled during active disease.

There are a few counts of this clone. The junction departs from germline at one end; a sequencing error may be responsible. The chain carries TRBV10-3 and TRBJ1-1; D is possibly TRBD1 (6 bases). The CDR3 consists of 11 residues. Per the germline V gene, CDR1 is ENHRY and CDR2 is SYGVKD. The CDR3 region has the DNA TGTGCCATCAGTGAGTCGGGGGCAGGGATTTTT. Translated, it gives CAISESGAGIF.

This chain connects TRBV19 to TRBJ1-5, with a weak D call TRBD1 (5 bases). The CDR3 contains 17 residues. Germline V gene lookup returns CDR1 LNHDA and CDR2 SQIVND (reference sequence). Trimming removed 2 bases at V and 6 bases at J, with 20 bases between. CDR3 coding DNA: TGTGCCAGTAGTATACTACGGGGGGGTCAGACTTCTCAGCCCCAGCATTTT. Translated: CASSILRGGQTSQPQHF.

Note on this clone: Other nucleotide sequences from this sample produce the same CDR3. The chain has TRBV19 and TRBJ2-1; D unclear. The CDR3 sequence is 14 residues long. Germline V lookup: CDR1 LNHDA, CDR2 SQIVND (reference sequence). The V gene lost 1 base and the J gene lost 4 bases, with 8 bases spanning the gap. CDR3 sequence reads: CASSIGGSYNEQFF. DNA of the CDR3: TGTGCCAGTAGTATAGGAGGCAGTTACAATGAGCAGTTCTTC.

The rearrangement uses TRBV7-2 and TRBJ2-5; TRBD2 might be the D (5 bases). Germline loops: CDR1 SGHTA, CDR2 FQGNSA. V was trimmed by 0 bases and J by 7 bases, leaving 9 bases between them. The CDR3 totals 13 residues. The CDR3 spells CASSLAGAATQYF. The CDR3 nucleotides read TGTGCCAGCAGCTTAGCGGGAGCGGCGACCCAGTACTTC.

This clone was seen only once. V gene TRBV30 combines with J gene TRBJ1-2; 9 nucleotides agree with TRBD1. From germline, CDR1 is GTSNPN and CDR2 SVGIG (reference sequence). V was pared by 2 bases and J by 4 bases, with 8 bases of the junction left unmatched. The CDR3 covers 15 residues. The chain's CDR3 is CAWSITGGRAYGYTF. The CDR3 region has the DNA TGTGCCTGGAGTATAACAGGGGGCCGGGCCTATGGCTACACCTTC.

V gene TRBV27 combines with J gene TRBJ2-3; tentative D call: TRBD2 (6 bases). This CDR3 region has 12 residues. V lost 5 bases and J lost 10, with 13 bases in between. The germline gives CDR1 MNHEY, CDR2 SMNVEV (reference sequence). In DNA form, the CDR3 reads TGTGCCAGCAGTCGGGACTGGGGTTCGCAGTATTTT. Translating gives CASSRDWGSQYF.

The rearrangement joins TRBV4-2 to TRBJ2-3, with 11 bases lining up with TRBD2. J was trimmed by 5 bases and V by 2 bases; bases with no gene match: 9. CDR3 length: 17 amino acids. The germline V gene has CDR1 LGHNA and CDR2 YNFKEQ. Written as DNA, the CDR3 is TGTGCCAGCAGCCAACTCAGTAGCGGGAGGGCCGGAGATACGCAGTATTTT. Its protein is CASSQLSSGRAGDTQYF.

The J gene is TRBJ2-3, the V gene TRBV7-9; tentative D call: TRBD1 (5 bases). Per germline, CDR1 SEHNR and CDR2 FQNEAQ (reference sequence). CDR3 length: 13 residues. With 1 base removed from V and 9 bases from J, the gap between germline ends came to 11 bases. CDR3 nucleotide sequence: TGTGCCAGCAGCTTAGAACAGGCAGGGACGCAGTATTTT. Protein product: CASSLEQAGTQYF.

The chain is built from TRBV25-1 and TRBJ1-1, with unresolved D. The CDR3 is 14 amino acids. Germline loops: CDR1 MGHDK, CDR2 SYGVNS. Trimming cost V 2 bases and J 0 bases, with 7 bases left between them. CDR3 nucleotide sequence: TGTGCCAGCAGTGAAACAAAATTGAACACTGAAGCTTTCTTT. This translates into CASSETKLNTEAFF.

The chain uses TRBV28 and TRBJ2-7; TRBD1 might be the D (5 bases). Looked up from germline, CDR1 is MDHEN and CDR2 is SYDVKM. The CDR3 extends over 16 amino acids. Trimming left V 5 bases short and J 0 bases short, with 17 bases between. CDR3 region: CASSLRSDKRSYEQYF. The CDR3 DNA reads TGTGCCAGCAGTCTCCGATCGGACAAACGCTCCTACGAGCAGTACTTC.

This clone was detected only a few times. V usage is TRBV4-1 and J usage is TRBJ1-2; D ambiguous. This CDR3 comprises 13 residues. The germline V gene encodes CDR1 MGHRA and CDR2 YSYEKL. V lost 0 bases, J lost 8 bases, and 10 bases lay in between. CDR3: CASSQDSNPGYTF. The CDR3 nucleotides read TGCGCCAGCAGCCAAGACAGTAACCCGGGCTACACCTTC.

On this clone itself: Other nucleotide sequences in the sample specify the same CDR3. The chain employs TRBV5-1 and TRBJ2-5; TRBD2 aligns across 8 bases. The germline V gene has CDR1 SGHRS and CDR2 YFSETQ. V lost 4 bases and J lost 2; bases outside the gene matches: 4. The CDR3 is 14 amino acids. In nucleotides, the CDR3 is TGCGCCAGCAGCCTGACTAGCGCACAAGAGACCCAGTACTTC. Translation gives CASSLTSAQETQYF. The full variable domain, in which reference TRBV5-1 and TRBJ2-5 provide the parts outside the CDR3, is KAGVTQTPRYLIKTRGQQVTLSCSPISGHRSVSWYQQTPGQGLQFLFEYFSETQRNKGNFPGRFSGRQFSNSRSEMNVSTLELGDSALYLCASSLTSAQETQYFGPGTRLLVL.

The chain joins TRBV2 to TRBJ2-1, with D unclear. CDR1 is SNHLY, CDR2 FYNNEI, per germline. V was cut by 6 bases and J by 7 bases, with 13 bases left in between. The length of the CDR3 is 13 residues. CDR3 DNA sequence: TGTGCCAGCAGACTGACACCTCGGAATGAGCAGTTCTTC. This codes for CASRLTPRNEQFF.

This chain connects TRBV24-1 to TRBJ2-1; 9 bases are shared with TRBD2. Per germline, CDR1 KGHDR and CDR2 SFDVKD. V gave up 2 bases and J gave up 0 bases; unmatched junction bases: 4. This CDR3 has 17 amino acids. The CDR3 DNA reads TGTGCCACCAGTGATTCGGCGGGAGGGTTCTCCTACAATGAGCAGTTCTTC. This sequence encodes CATSDSAGGFSYNEQFF.

The chain combines TRBV28 with TRBJ1-3; TRBD1 might be the D (6 bases). The CDR3 is 15 amino acids. Per germline, CDR1 MDHEN and CDR2 SYDVKM. Trimming removed 5 bases from V and 2 bases from J, with 13 bases in between. The CDR3 DNA follows: TGTGCCAGCAGTCTGGCAGGGGCCGCTGGAAACACCATATATTTT. This translates into CASSLAGAAGNTIYF.